Shown below are 25 T cell receptor beta chains from a single sample sequenced in a study of regulatory T cells in long-lasting Graves disease. Sequencing libraries for TCR beta were prepared with iRepertoire HTBI primers and Arm-PCR of CDR3 regions. TCRdb used MiXCR to reprocess the multiplex PCR reads, holding one entry per CDR3 protein. Of under 500,000 distinct CDR3 sequences detected, about a sixth appear once; the ten largest clones hold over 8.5%. Described time point: newly diagnosed GD, antithyroid drugs for less than 3 months. The authors made the TCR library using RNA they extracted from PBMCs. These data also featured in a second study, about T cells in Graves' hyperthyroidism and ophthalmopathy.

The sample in question was peripheral blood mononuclear cells (PBMCs), obtained at new diagnosis, from a patient treated with antithyroid drugs. The source is a woman aged 25 to 45 with Graves disease.

There are many counts of this clonotype. The chain is built from TRBV11-1 and TRBJ1-1; weak D call: TRBD1 (5 bases). Trimming removed 0 bases from V and 4 bases from J, with 9 bases in between. Germline values: CDR1 SGHAT, CDR2 FQDESV (reference sequence). The CDR3 has 14 amino acids. CDR3 nucleotides: TGTGCCAGCAGCTTAGCAGGGACGGGCACTGAAGCTTTCTTT. The encoded protein is CASSLAGTGTEAFF.

This clonotype was counted ten times or more. The chain is built from TRBV7-2 and TRBJ2-6; no definite D call. The V gene lost 2 bases and the J gene lost 0 bases, with 8 bases spanning the gap. Germline CDR1 is SGHTA and CDR2 is FQGNSA. The CDR3 consists of 16 residues. CDR3 DNA sequence: TGTGCCAGCAGCTTATCCGTTGCCTCTGGGGCCAACGTCCTGACTTTC. This translates into CASSLSVASGANVLTF.

With regard to this clonotype: A much larger clone differs from this one at a single base, so this may be a read error. The genes are TRBV3-1 and TRBJ2-7; D gene ambiguous. CDR1 and CDR2 from the germline V gene are LGHDT and YNNKEL (reference sequence). V lost 4 bases to trimming and J lost 2 bases, with 12 bases between them. There are 14 residues in the CDR3. The CDR3 region is CASSLQPAPYEQYF. Written as DNA, the CDR3 is TGTGCCAGCAGCCTTCAGCCCGCCCCCTACGAGCAGTACTTC.

The chain carries TRBV7-9 and TRBJ2-1, with 7 nucleotides matching TRBD2. The CDR3 covers 15 residues. The germline gives CDR1 SEHNR, CDR2 FQNEAQ (reference sequence). V gave up 4 bases and J gave up 4 bases; unmatched junction bases: 7. CDR3 residues: CASSSLSGIYNEQFF. The CDR3 DNA is TGTGCCAGCAGCTCCCTGAGCGGGATATACAATGAGCAGTTCTTC. The full variable domain, in which reference TRBV7-9 and TRBJ2-1 provide the parts outside the CDR3, is DTGVSQNPRHKITKRGQNVTFRCDPISEHNRLYWYRQTLGQGPEFLTYFQNEAQLEKSRLLSDRFSAERPKGSFSTLEIQRTEQGDSAMYLCASSSLSGIYNEQFFGPGTRLTVL.

This clonotype was observed a handful of times. This chain links TRBV29-1 with TRBJ2-1; 9 bases match TRBD2. The CDR3 runs to 14 residues. CDR1 and CDR2 (germline): SQVTM, ANQGSEA. V lost 4 bases, J lost 4 bases, and 5 bases stayed unmatched. The CDR3 nucleotides read TGCAGCGTTGTGGAGACTAGCGGATACAATGAGCAGTTCTTC. Its protein product is CSVVETSGYNEQFF.

The chain employs TRBV20-1 and TRBJ2-7; 9 nucleotides agree with TRBD2. The germline V gene encodes CDR1 DFQATT and CDR2 SNEGSKA (reference sequence). This CDR3 is 16 amino acids long. Trimming at V came to 0 bases and at J to 1 base, leaving 7 bases not matched to a gene. This CDR3 reads CSAREGGSGRSYEQYF. The CDR3 DNA sequence: TGCAGTGCTAGAGAGGGAGGTAGCGGGAGATCCTACGAGCAGTACTTC.

This clonotype has more than one count but fewer than ten. This chain links TRBV10-2 with TRBJ2-7; D perhaps matches TRBD1 (5 bases). V shed 8 bases and J shed 1 base, with 18 bases lying between them. This CDR3 has 15 residues. CDR1 is WSHSY and CDR2 is SAAADI in the germline V gene. The CDR3 DNA is TGCGCCAGCTCGACCGGCAGGGATCTTTCCTACGAGCAGTACTTC. Amino acid sequence: CASSTGRDLSYEQYF.

As to this clonotype: A read error may explain this, as a much larger clone is one base away. The chain joins TRBV20-1 to TRBJ2-1; 10 nucleotides line up with TRBD2. The length of the CDR3 is 15 residues. The V gene's germline CDR1 is DFQATT and CDR2 SNEGSKA (reference sequence). V was pared by 0 bases and J by 9 bases, with 8 bases of the junction left unmatched. CDR3 protein: CSARDPGTSAREQFF. DNA for the CDR3: TGCAGTGCTAGAGACCCCGGGACTAGCGCTCGTGAGCAGTTCTTC.

This chain joins TRBV5-1 and TRBJ1-5; 7 bases agree with TRBD1. Germline CDR1 and CDR2: SGHRS and YFSETQ. Germline trimming cut 4 bases from V and 0 bases from J; bases unmatched to any gene: 4. The CDR3 runs to 15 residues. The CDR3 reads CASSLQGYSNQPQHF. Written as DNA, the CDR3 is TGCGCCAGCAGCCTACAGGGGTATAGCAATCAGCCCCAGCATTTT.

As concerns this clonotype: A much larger clone differs by one base, so this may be a read error. This chain joins TRBV28 and TRBJ1-2; the D gene is possibly TRBD1 (6 bases). This CDR3 is built from 15 residues. Trimming shortened V by 8 bases and J by 3 bases, and 19 bases separated the two germline ends. Germline values: CDR1 MDHEN, CDR2 SYDVKM. CDR3 DNA sequence: TGTGCCAGCCACCATCGGGGGGCTCTTCACTATGGCTACACCTTC. Its protein product is CASHHRGALHYGYTF.

This clonotype showed up just a few times. The V gene is TRBV7-6, the J gene TRBJ2-1; the match to TRBD2 covers 7 bases. Trimming at V came to 7 bases and at J to 5 bases, leaving 5 bases not matched to a gene. The CDR3 consists of 13 residues. The germline V gene has CDR1 SGHVS and CDR2 FNYEAQ. The DNA of the CDR3 is TGTGCCAGCATGCGGGAGTGGAACAATGAGCAGTTCTTC. It is translated as CASMREWNNEQFF.

The CDR3 bases are TGTGCCAGCAGTTCCACCTCCTCTGGAAACACCATATATTTT. It encodes CASSSTSSGNTIYF. The chain links TRBV27 to TRBJ1-3; D gene uncertain. Looked up from germline, CDR1 is MNHEY and CDR2 is SMNVEV (reference sequence). CDR3 length: 14 amino acids. The V gene lost 4 bases and the J gene lost 0 bases, with 7 bases spanning the gap.

There are many counts of this clonotype. The V and J genes are TRBV7-9 and TRBJ1-1; D is uncertain. The ends were cut back, 5 bases at V and 1 base at J, with 11 bases in the middle. The CDR3 is 14 amino acids. Germline V lookup: CDR1 SEHNR, CDR2 FQNEAQ (reference sequence). The CDR3 protein is CASSPVIPNTEAFF. In DNA, the CDR3 is TGTGCCAGCAGCCCTGTGATACCGAACACTGAAGCTTTCTTT.

This clonotype was seen only a few times. This chain joins TRBV30 and TRBJ2-2, with TRBD2 matching 7 bases. This CDR3 comprises 14 residues. Trimming at V came to 1 base and at J to 4 bases, leaving 3 bases not matched to a gene. The germline V gene encodes CDR1 GTSNPN and CDR2 SVGIG (reference sequence). The DNA for the CDR3 is TGTGCCTGGAGTGAGGGACTACTCACCGGGGAGCTGTTTTTT. Encoded protein: CAWSEGLLTGELFF.

This clonotype was picked up many times. The chain couples TRBV28 to TRBJ2-2; 12 nucleotides agree with TRBD2. The CDR3 loop spans 18 amino acids. Germline V lookup: CDR1 MDHEN, CDR2 SYDVKM. V lost 5 bases to trimming and J lost 3 bases; unmatched junction nucleotides: 10. In DNA, the CDR3 is TGTGCCAGCAGTCGGGGGACTAGCGGGTTCGTCGACACCGGGGAGCTGTTTTTT. This sequence encodes CASSRGTSGFVDTGELFF.

There are many counts of this clonotype. The V gene is TRBV7-8, the J gene TRBJ1-5; D remains ambiguous. CDR1 is SGHVS and CDR2 is FQNEAQ in the germline V gene. The CDR3 totals 14 residues. V was trimmed by 1 base and J by 7 bases, leaving 11 bases between them. The CDR3 DNA reads TGTGCCAGCAGCTTAGACTTAGTACTCCAGCCCCAGCATTTT. This encodes CASSLDLVLQPQHF.

About this clonotype itself: A read error likely explains this, since a far larger clone differs by one base. The chain uses TRBV2 and TRBJ2-7; D may correspond to TRBD1 or TRBD2 (5 bases each). The assigned J gene may be wrong: the sequence end matches TRBJ2-6 better. The CDR3 totals 16 residues. Germline V CDR1 and CDR2: SNHLY, FYNNEI. This CDR3 reads CASGTPGRDGANVLTF. The CDR3 DNA is TGTGCCAGCGGTACGCCAGGGAGAGACGGGGCCAACGTCCTGACTTTC.

There are many counts of this clonotype. J is TRBJ2-5 and V is TRBV20-1; TRBD2 matches 8 bases. From germline, CDR1 is DFQATT and CDR2 SNEGSKA (reference sequence). Trimming removed 6 bases from V and 9 bases from J; junction bases left unmatched: 15. The CDR3 runs 14 residues. CDR3 sequence (DNA): TGCAGTGCCACCTTCGATGGGCCCGGGGGGGCCCAGTACTTC. Protein product: CSATFDGPGGAQYF.

This clonotype has at least ten counts. The V call is TRBV28, the J call TRBJ2-1, with D perhaps TRBD1 or TRBD2 (5 bases each). Trimming removed 2 bases at V and 5 bases at J, with 25 bases between. Germline V lookup: CDR1 MDHEN, CDR2 SYDVKM. There are 19 residues in the CDR3. The CDR3 region has the DNA TGTGCCAGCAGTTTACCACACCCCCGGGACCCCCACATTCACAATGAGCAGTTCTTC. As protein: CASSLPHPRDPHIHNEQFF.

Points on this clonotype: A read error may explain this, as a much larger clone is one base away. V gene TRBV19 combines with J gene TRBJ1-1; D not resolved. Germline V gives CDR1 LNHDA, CDR2 SQIVND (reference sequence). This CDR3 has 14 residues. CDR3 DNA: TGTGCCAGTACCGAGGACCAACGGAACGCTGAAGCTTTCTTT. Amino acid sequence: CASTEDQRNAEAFF.

Here the CDR3 reads CASSSRGGKGDTQYF. CDR3 bases: TGTGCCAGCAGCTCCAGGGGCGGGAAAGGGGATACGCAGTATTTT. The rearrangement uses TRBV11-2 and TRBJ2-3; either TRBD1 or TRBD2 may fit D (6 bases each). From germline, CDR1 is SGHAT and CDR2 FQNNGV. The CDR3 runs 15 residues. V lost 4 bases and J 6 bases, leaving 17 bases between the germline ends.

The J gene is TRBJ2-7, the V gene TRBV28; D call uncertain. Trimming pared 1 base from V and 4 bases from J, leaving 8 bases between. Per germline, CDR1 MDHEN and CDR2 SYDVKM. This CDR3 is 13 amino acids long. CDR3 sequence: CASSLYDRYEQYF. CDR3 nucleotide sequence: TGTGCCAGCAGTTTATACGACCGGTACGAGCAGTACTTC.

With regard to this clonotype: A much larger clonotype is one base distant, so this may be a read error. This chain links TRBV28 with TRBJ2-7, with D possibly called TRBD1 or TRBD2 (5 bases each). This CDR3 comprises 14 residues. CDR1 and CDR2 from the germline V gene are MDHEN and SYDVKM. V was cut by 5 bases and J by 3 bases, with 14 bases left in between. For the CDR3, the DNA is TGTGCCAGCAGTGAGGGCAGGGCGTACTACGAGCAGTACTTC. This codes for CASSEGRAYYEQYF.

This clonotype has a count of ten or more. J is TRBJ2-1 and V is TRBV5-5; D tentatively reads TRBD1 or TRBD2 (7 bases each). The CDR3 is 16 residues long. Trimming shortened V by 2 bases and J by 7 bases, and 19 bases separated the two germline ends. CDR1 and CDR2 (germline): SGHKS, YYEKEE (reference sequence). The CDR3 loop is CASSFLGGGGGNEQFF. The CDR3 coding sequence is TGTGCCAGCAGCTTTCTTGGGGGAGGGGGCGGGAATGAGCAGTTCTTC.

The V gene is TRBV10-3, the J gene TRBJ1-4; no reliable D call. V lost 4 bases to trimming and J lost 7 bases, with 13 bases between them. Looked up from germline, CDR1 is ENHRY and CDR2 is SYGVKD. The CDR3 spans 14 residues. This CDR3 reads CAISGEPWTEKLFF. CDR3 DNA: TGTGCCATCAGTGGGGAGCCCTGGACTGAAAAACTGTTTTTT.